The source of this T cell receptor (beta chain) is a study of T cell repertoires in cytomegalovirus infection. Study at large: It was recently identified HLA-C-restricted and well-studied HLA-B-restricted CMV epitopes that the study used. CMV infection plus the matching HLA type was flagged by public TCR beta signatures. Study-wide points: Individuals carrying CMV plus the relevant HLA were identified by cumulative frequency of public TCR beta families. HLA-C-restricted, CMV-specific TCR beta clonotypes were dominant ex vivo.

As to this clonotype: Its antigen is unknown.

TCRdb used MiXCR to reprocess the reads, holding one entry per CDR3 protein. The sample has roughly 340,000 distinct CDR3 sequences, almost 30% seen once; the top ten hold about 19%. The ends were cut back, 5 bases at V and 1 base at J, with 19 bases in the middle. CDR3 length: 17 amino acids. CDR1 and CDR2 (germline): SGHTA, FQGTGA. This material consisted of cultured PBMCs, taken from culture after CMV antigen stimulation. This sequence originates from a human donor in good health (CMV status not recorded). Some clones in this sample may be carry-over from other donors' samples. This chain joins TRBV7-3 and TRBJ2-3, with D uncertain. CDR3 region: CASSPREAPGGTDTQYF. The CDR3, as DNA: TGTGCCAGCAGCCCCCGCGAAGCGCCCGGAGGCACAGATACGCAGTATTTT.